This paragraph reports one T cell receptor (beta chain). This sample is drawn from a study of blood T cell repertoires in COVID-19. V shed 5 bases, J shed 3 bases, and the junction held 0 bases outside the gene matches. Looked up from germline, CDR1 is SNHLY and CDR2 is FYNNEI. This CDR3 region has 13 residues. Libraries were prepared by immunoSEQ multiplex PCR; TCRdb keeps only in-frame clonotypes and omits some of them. The sample carries 210,000 or so clones, approximately 80% recorded once. V and J are TRBV2 and TRBJ1-5, with 8 nucleotides matching TRBD1. This sequence originates from a man in his fifties or sixties who had recovered from COVID-19. Source material: PBMCs or T cells enriched from blood (not recorded which). CDR3 DNA sequence: TGTGCCAGCAGTCAGGGGGCCAATCAGCCCCAGCATTTT. Translating it yields CASSQGANQPQHF.